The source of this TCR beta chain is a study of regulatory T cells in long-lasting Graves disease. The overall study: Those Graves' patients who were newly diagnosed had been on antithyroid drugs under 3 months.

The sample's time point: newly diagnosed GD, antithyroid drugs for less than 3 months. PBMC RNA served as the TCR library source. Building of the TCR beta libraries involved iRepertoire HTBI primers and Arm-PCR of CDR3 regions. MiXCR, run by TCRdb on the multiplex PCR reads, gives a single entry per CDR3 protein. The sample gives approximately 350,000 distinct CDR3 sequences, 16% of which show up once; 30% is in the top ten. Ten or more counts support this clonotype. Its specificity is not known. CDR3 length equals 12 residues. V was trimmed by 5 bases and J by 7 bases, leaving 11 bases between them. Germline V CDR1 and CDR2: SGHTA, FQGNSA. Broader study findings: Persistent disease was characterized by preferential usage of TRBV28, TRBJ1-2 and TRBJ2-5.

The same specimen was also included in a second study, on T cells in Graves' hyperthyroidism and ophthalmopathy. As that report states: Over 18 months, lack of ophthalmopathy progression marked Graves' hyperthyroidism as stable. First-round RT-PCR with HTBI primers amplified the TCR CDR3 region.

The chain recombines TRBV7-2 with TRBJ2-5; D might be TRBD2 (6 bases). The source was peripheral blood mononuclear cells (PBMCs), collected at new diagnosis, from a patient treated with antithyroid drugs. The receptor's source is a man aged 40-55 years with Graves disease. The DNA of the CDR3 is TGTGCCAGCAGCCAAGAGGAGGGGACCCAGTACTTC. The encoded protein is CASSQEEGTQYF. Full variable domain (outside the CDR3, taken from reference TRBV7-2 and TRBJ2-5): GAGVSQSPSNKVTEKGKDVELRCDPISGHTALYWYRQSLGQGLEFLIYFQGNSAPDKSGLPSDRFSAERTGGSVSTLTIQRTQQEDSAVYLCASSQEEGTQYFGPGTRLLVL.